Sequencing of this T cell receptor beta chain was carried out in a study of blood T cell repertoires in COVID-19. Overall study context: The analysed material was cDNA or gDNA that came from T cells, B-cell-depleted T cells, or PBMCs.

The CDR3 has 15 residues. CDR1 is ENHRY and CDR2 is SYGVKD in the germline V gene. Germline trimming cut 7 bases from V and 1 base from J; bases unmatched to any gene: 7. In the original processing: Using reference gene primer amplification, nucleated cell counts were estimated. Repertoires were generated with immunoSEQ multiplex PCR, while TCRdb's copy carries only in-frame clones and drops some. Clonal size and the V and J genes are those of that table, whereas D and trimming came from the DNA. The data contain fewer than 200,000 clones, around 85% of them seen just once; the ten biggest clones take up 9.8%.

The receptor was derived from an elderly woman with acute or convalescent COVID-19. The specimen was peripheral blood. V and J are TRBV10-3 and TRBJ1-1; TRBD1 matches 9 bases. CDR3 nucleotides: TGTGCCATCACCGACGGGACAGGGAGGAACACTGAAGCTTTCTTT. This sequence encodes CAITDGTGRNTEAFF.